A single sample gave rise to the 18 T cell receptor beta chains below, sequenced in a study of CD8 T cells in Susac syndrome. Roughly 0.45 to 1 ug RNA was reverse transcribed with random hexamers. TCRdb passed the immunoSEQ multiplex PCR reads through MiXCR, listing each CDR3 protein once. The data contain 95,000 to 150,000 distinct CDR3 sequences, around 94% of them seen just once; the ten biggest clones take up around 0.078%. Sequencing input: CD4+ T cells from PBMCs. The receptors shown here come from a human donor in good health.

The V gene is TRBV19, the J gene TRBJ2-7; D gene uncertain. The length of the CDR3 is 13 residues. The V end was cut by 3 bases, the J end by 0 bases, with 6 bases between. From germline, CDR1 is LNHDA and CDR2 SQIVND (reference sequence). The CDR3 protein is CASSIQASYEQYF. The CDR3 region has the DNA TGTGCCAGTAGTATTCAGGCCTCCTACGAGCAGTACTTC. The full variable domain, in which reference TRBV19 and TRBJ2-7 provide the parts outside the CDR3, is DGGITQSPKYLFRKEGQNVTLSCEQNLNHDAMYWYRQDPGQGLRLIYYSQIVNDFQKGDIAEGYSVSREKKESFPLTVTSAQKNPTAFYLCASSIQASYEQYFGPGTRLTVT.

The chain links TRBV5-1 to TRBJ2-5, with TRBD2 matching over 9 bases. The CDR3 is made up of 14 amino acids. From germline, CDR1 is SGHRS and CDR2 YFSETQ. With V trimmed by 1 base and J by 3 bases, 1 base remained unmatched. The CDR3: CASSLRLAEETQYF. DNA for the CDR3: TGCGCCAGCAGCTTGAGACTAGCGGAAGAGACCCAGTACTTC. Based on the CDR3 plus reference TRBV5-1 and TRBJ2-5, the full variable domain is KAGVTQTPRYLIKTRGQQVTLSCSPISGHRSVSWYQQTPGQGLQFLFEYFSETQRNKGNFPGRFSGRQFSNSRSEMNVSTLELGDSALYLCASSLRLAEETQYFGPGTRLLVL.

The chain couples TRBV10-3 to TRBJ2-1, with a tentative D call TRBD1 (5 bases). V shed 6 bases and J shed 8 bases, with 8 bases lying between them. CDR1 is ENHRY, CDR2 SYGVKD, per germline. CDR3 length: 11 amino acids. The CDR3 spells CAISGHDEQFF. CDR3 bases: TGTGCCATCAGCGGACACGATGAGCAGTTCTTC.

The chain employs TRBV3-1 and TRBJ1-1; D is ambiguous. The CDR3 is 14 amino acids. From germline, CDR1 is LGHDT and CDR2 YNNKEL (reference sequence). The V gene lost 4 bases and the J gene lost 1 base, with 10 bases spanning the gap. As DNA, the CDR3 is TGTGCCAGCAGCCTCTTCAGCGGGAACACTGAAGCTTTCTTT. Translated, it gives CASSLFSGNTEAFF.

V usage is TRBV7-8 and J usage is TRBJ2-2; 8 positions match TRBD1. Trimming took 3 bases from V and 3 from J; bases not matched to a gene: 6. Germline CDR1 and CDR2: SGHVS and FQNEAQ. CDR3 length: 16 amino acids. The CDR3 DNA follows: TGTGCCAGCAGCTTCGAGGACAGGGTTGACACCGGGGAGCTGTTTTTT. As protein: CASSFEDRVDTGELFF. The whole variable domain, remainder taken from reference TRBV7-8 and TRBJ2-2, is GAGVSQSPRYKVAKRGQDVALRCDPISGHVSLFWYQQALGQGPEFLTYFQNEAQLDKSGLPSDRFFAERPEGSVSTLKIQRTQQEDSAVYLCASSFEDRVDTGELFFGEGSRLTVL.

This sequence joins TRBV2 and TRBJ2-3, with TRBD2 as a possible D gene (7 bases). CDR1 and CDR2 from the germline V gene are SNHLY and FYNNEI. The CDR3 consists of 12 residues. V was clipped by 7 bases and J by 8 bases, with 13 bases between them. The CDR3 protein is CASKVGGGTQYF. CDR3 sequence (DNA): TGTGCCAGCAAAGTGGGAGGGGGTACGCAGTATTTT. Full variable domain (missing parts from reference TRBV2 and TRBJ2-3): EPEVTQTPSHQVTQMGQEVILRCVPISNHLYFYWYRQILGQKVEFLVSFYNNEISEKSEIFDDQFSVERPDGSNFTLKIRSTKLEDSAMYFCASKVGGGTQYFGPGTRLTVL.

The CDR3 sequence: CASSQDHRSGAGQPQHF. CDR3 DNA sequence: TGCGCCAGCAGCCAAGATCACCGCTCGGGGGCTGGTCAGCCCCAGCATTTT. The V and J genes are TRBV4-3 and TRBJ1-5, with D perhaps TRBD1 (6 bases). The CDR3 contains 17 residues. In germline, CDR1 is LGHNA, CDR2 YSLEER. V shed 0 bases and J shed 6 bases, with 18 bases lying between them.

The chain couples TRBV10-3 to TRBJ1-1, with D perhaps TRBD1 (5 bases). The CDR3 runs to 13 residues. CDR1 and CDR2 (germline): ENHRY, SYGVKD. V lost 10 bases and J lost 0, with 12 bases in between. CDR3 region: CATRGDLNTEAFF. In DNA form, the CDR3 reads TGTGCCACTCGGGGGGACCTGAACACTGAAGCTTTCTTT.

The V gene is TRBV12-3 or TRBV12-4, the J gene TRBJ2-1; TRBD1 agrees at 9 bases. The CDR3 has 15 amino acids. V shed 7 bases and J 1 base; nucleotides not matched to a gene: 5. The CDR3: CASTGTGRSYNEQFF. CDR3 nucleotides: TGTGCCAGCACCGGGACAGGGCGTTCCTACAATGAGCAGTTCTTC.

CDR3 in DNA: TGTGCCAGCAGTGCTCCCGGTGCCTACAATGAGCAGTTCTTC. It codes for CASSAPGAYNEQFF. J is TRBJ2-1 and V is TRBV25-1; D gene ambiguous. The ends were cut back, 4 bases at V and 2 bases at J, with 9 bases in the middle. The CDR3 is 14 residues long. Germline CDR1 MGHDK, CDR2 SYGVNS.

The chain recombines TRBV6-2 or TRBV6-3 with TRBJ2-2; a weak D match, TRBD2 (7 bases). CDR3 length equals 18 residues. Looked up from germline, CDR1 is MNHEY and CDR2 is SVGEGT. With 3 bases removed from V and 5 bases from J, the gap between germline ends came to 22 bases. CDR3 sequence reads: CASSYSRPFSGTTGELFF. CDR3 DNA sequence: TGTGCCAGCAGTTATTCTCGGCCGTTCAGCGGGACAACCGGGGAGCTGTTTTTT.

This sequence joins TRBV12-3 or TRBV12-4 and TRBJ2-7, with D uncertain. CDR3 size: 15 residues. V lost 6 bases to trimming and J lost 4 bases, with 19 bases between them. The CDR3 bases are TGTGCCAGCAGCCAAGGGAATTTGGGCTCGTACGAGCAGTACTTC. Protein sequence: CASSQGNLGSYEQYF.

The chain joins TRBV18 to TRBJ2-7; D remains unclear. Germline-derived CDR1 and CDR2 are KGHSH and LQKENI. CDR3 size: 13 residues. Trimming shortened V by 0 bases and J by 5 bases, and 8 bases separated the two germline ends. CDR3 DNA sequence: TGTGCCAGCTCACCACCGATAAGGGACGAGCAGTACTTC. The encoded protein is CASSPPIRDEQYF.

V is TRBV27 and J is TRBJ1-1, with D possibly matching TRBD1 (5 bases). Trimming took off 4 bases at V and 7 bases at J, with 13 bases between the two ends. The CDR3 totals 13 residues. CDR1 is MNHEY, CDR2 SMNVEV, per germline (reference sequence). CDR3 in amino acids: CASSWAGRGEAFF. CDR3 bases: TGTGCCAGCAGTTGGGCAGGGCGAGGTGAAGCTTTCTTT.

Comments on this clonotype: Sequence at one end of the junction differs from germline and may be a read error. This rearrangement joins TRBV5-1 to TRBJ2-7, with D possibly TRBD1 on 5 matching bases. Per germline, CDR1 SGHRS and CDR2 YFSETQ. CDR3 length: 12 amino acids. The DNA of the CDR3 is TGCGCCAGCAGAGAAGGGGCCTACGAGCAGGACTTC. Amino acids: CASREGAYEQDF.

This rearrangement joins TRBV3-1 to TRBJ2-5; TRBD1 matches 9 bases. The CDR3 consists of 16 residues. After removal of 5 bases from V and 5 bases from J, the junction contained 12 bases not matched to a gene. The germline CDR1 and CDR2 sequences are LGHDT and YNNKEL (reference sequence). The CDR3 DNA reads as TGTGCCAGCAGCTCCACCGGGACAGGGCGGTCCGAGACCCAGTACTTC. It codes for CASSSTGTGRSETQYF.

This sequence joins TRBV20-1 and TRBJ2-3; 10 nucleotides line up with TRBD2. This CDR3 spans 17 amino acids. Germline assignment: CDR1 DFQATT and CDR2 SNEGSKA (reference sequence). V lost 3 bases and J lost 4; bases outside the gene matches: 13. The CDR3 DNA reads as TGCAGTGCTAGGTCCAGGGCTACTAGCGGGAAGGCAGATACGCAGTATTTT. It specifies CSARSRATSGKADTQYF.

The CDR3 protein is CASSVQGSGNTIYF. The CDR3 DNA reads as TGTGCCAGCAGCGTACAGGGCTCAGGAAACACCATATATTTT. This rearrangement joins TRBV9 to TRBJ1-3; possible D gene TRBD1, 5 bases. Looked up from germline, CDR1 is SGDLS and CDR2 is YYNGEE. This CDR3 is built from 14 residues. Trimming pared 1 base from V and 4 bases from J, leaving 9 bases between.